The rows below give T cell receptor beta chains drawn from one sample of a study of blood T cell repertoires in COVID-19. Clones were read by immunoSEQ multiplex PCR, and TCRdb kept only the in-frame ones, dropping some. The sample lists roughly 140,000 clones; 65% to 90% were seen once. Sample: peripheral blood. Receptors were obtained from a woman in her forties or fifties in a cohort sampled during active or convalescent COVID-19. CDR3s include the opening cysteine and the closing phenylalanine or tryptophan. D genes are given only for firm matches. Clone size is not always given. Where it is, it says once, few, many or a class for expanded clones.

cdr3_length: 14; clone_size: -; v_call: TRBV10-3; j_call: TRBJ1-2; d_call: -; cdr3_nt: TGTGCCATCACCCCGGCCGCGGGGGACTATGGCTACACCTTC; cdr3_aa: CAITPAAGDYGYTF
cdr3_length: 16; clone_size: -; v_call: TRBV5-6; j_call: TRBJ1-6; d_call: -; cdr3_nt: TGTGCCAGCAGCTTAATTCCCGGAGGGAAAGGCTCACCCCTCCACTTT; cdr3_aa: CASSLIPGGKGSPLHF
cdr3_length: 15; clone_size: -; v_call: TRBV5-6; j_call: TRBJ1-2; d_call: -; cdr3_nt: TGTGCCAGCAGCTTGGGCAGGGGCCAAAACTATGGCTACACCTTC; cdr3_aa: CASSLGRGQNYGYTF
cdr3_length: 16; clone_size: -; v_call: TRBV5-6; j_call: TRBJ2-3; d_call: -; cdr3_nt: TGTGCCAGCAGCTTGGGATCGGCGACTCTCACAGATACGCAGTATTTT; cdr3_aa: CASSLGSATLTDTQYF
cdr3_length: 15; clone_size: -; v_call: TRBV10-3; j_call: TRBJ2-1; d_call: -; cdr3_nt: TGTGCCATCAGGCAACAGGGAGTGGGATGGGATAAGCAGTTCTTC; cdr3_aa: CAIRQQGVGWDKQFF
cdr3_length: 14; clone_size: -; v_call: TRBV6-2/TRBV6-3; j_call: TRBJ1-5; d_call: -; cdr3_nt: TGTGCCAGCAGCGACCCGGGGGACAATCAGCCCCAGCATTTT; cdr3_aa: CASSDPGDNQPQHF
cdr3_length: 14; clone_size: -; v_call: TRBV2; j_call: TRBJ2-3; d_call: -; cdr3_nt: TGTGCCAGCAGTGAAGCTCCCGGGGGAGATACGCAGTATTTT; cdr3_aa: CASSEAPGGDTQYF
cdr3_length: 12; clone_size: once; v_call: TRBV6-5; j_call: TRBJ1-2; d_call: -; cdr3_nt: TGTGCCAGGAGACAGACGGACTATGGCTACACCTTC; cdr3_aa: CARRQTDYGYTF
cdr3_length: 13; clone_size: -; v_call: TRBV27; j_call: TRBJ2-2; d_call: -; cdr3_nt: TGTGCCAGCAGTTTCACTTTGGCCGGGGAGCTGTTTTTT; cdr3_aa: CASSFTLAGELFF
cdr3_length: 18; clone_size: -; v_call: TRBV6-1; j_call: TRBJ2-5; d_call: TRBD2; cdr3_nt: TGTGCCAGCAGTGAGGGATTAGCGGGGGTCGAGTACCAAGAGACCCAGTACTTC; cdr3_aa: CASSEGLAGVEYQETQYF
cdr3_length: 12; clone_size: -; v_call: TRBV11-1; j_call: TRBJ1-2; d_call: -; cdr3_nt: TGTGCCGTCCGCCGGGACATCTATGGCTACACCTTC; cdr3_aa: CAVRRDIYGYTF
cdr3_length: 13; clone_size: -; v_call: TRBV7-9; j_call: TRBJ2-2; d_call: -; cdr3_nt: TGTGCTAGGGACAACGCGAACACCGGGGAGCTGTTTTTT; cdr3_aa: CARDNANTGELFF
cdr3_length: 15; clone_size: -; v_call: TRBV7-8; j_call: TRBJ2-5; d_call: TRBD2; cdr3_nt: TGTGCCAGCAGCTTATTAGCGGGGGCAGGAGAGACCCAGTACTTC; cdr3_aa: CASSLLAGAGETQYF
cdr3_length: 13; clone_size: -; v_call: TRBV12-3/TRBV12-4; j_call: TRBJ1-1; d_call: TRBD1; cdr3_nt: TGTGCCAGCAGCCGACAGGGGGTTACTGAAGCTTTCTTT; cdr3_aa: CASSRQGVTEAFF
cdr3_length: 15; clone_size: -; v_call: TRBV6-5; j_call: TRBJ2-5; d_call: -; cdr3_nt: TGTGCCAGCAGTTACTCGGTGGCTCAGCAAGAGACCCAGTACTTC; cdr3_aa: CASSYSVAQQETQYF
cdr3_length: 13; clone_size: -; v_call: TRBV5-6; j_call: TRBJ2-7; d_call: TRBD1; cdr3_nt: TGTGCCAGCAGTTACGGGACAGGGAGGGAGCAGTACTTC; cdr3_aa: CASSYGTGREQYF
cdr3_length: 14; clone_size: once; v_call: TRBV7-3; j_call: TRBJ2-7; d_call: -; cdr3_nt: TGTGCCAGCAGCTTAACTGCCGGTAGCTACGAGCAGTACTTC; cdr3_aa: CASSLTAGSYEQYF
cdr3_length: 12; clone_size: -; v_call: TRBV19; j_call: TRBJ1-1; d_call: -; cdr3_nt: TGTGCCAGTAGCAAAAACAGGTCAAAAGCTTTCTTT; cdr3_aa: CASSKNRSKAFF
cdr3_length: 15; clone_size: -; v_call: TRBV27; j_call: TRBJ1-5; d_call: -; cdr3_nt: TGTGCCAGCAGTTTACGGGGAATAGGAAATCAGCCCCAGCATTTT; cdr3_aa: CASSLRGIGNQPQHF
cdr3_length: 16; clone_size: -; v_call: TRBV15; j_call: TRBJ1-4; d_call: TRBD1; cdr3_nt: TGTGCCACCAGCAGAGGTTCCGGGACAGGGAATGAAAAACTGTTTTTT; cdr3_aa: CATSRGSGTGNEKLFF
cdr3_length: 17; clone_size: -; v_call: TRBV18; j_call: TRBJ2-2; d_call: TRBD1; cdr3_nt: TGTGCCAGCTCACCACCGAGGACAGGGGGGAGCACCGGGGAGCTGTTTTTT; cdr3_aa: CASSPPRTGGSTGELFF
cdr3_length: 14; clone_size: -; v_call: TRBV5-5; j_call: TRBJ2-7; d_call: -; cdr3_nt: TGTGCCAGCAGCTTGGGAGGGATTCCTTACGAGCAGTACTTC; cdr3_aa: CASSLGGIPYEQYF
cdr3_length: 18; clone_size: -; v_call: TRBV4-1; j_call: TRBJ1-5; d_call: TRBD1; cdr3_nt: TGCGCCAGCAGCCAAGATGGACAGGGGGGTTTTAGCAATCAGCCCCAGCATTTT; cdr3_aa: CASSQDGQGGFSNQPQHF
cdr3_length: 16; clone_size: -; v_call: TRBV9; j_call: TRBJ1-2; d_call: -; cdr3_nt: TGTGCCAGCAGCGTAGACGCGACAGCTACTAACTATGGCTACACCTTC; cdr3_aa: CASSVDATATNYGYTF
cdr3_length: 17; clone_size: -; v_call: TRBV23-1; j_call: TRBJ1-5; d_call: TRBD1; cdr3_nt: TGCGCCAGCAGTCAAATAACCAACAGGGGGAGCAATCAGCCCCAGCATTTT; cdr3_aa: CASSQITNRGSNQPQHF
cdr3_length: 15; clone_size: -; v_call: TRBV6-4; j_call: TRBJ2-7; d_call: TRBD1; cdr3_nt: TGTGCCAGCAGTGACTTTCGGACAGGGGGCTACGAGCAGTACTTC; cdr3_aa: CASSDFRTGGYEQYF
cdr3_length: 14; clone_size: once; v_call: TRBV5-4; j_call: TRBJ2-5; d_call: TRBD2; cdr3_nt: TGTGCCAGCAGCCCAGGGACTAGCCAAGAGACCCAGTACTTC; cdr3_aa: CASSPGTSQETQYF
cdr3_length: 16; clone_size: -; v_call: TRBV18; j_call: TRBJ1-4; d_call: -; cdr3_nt: TGTGCCAGCTCAAGAGGTCAGCCCCGGATGAATGAAAAACTGTTTTTT; cdr3_aa: CASSRGQPRMNEKLFF
cdr3_length: 16; clone_size: -; v_call: TRBV3-1/TRBV3-2; j_call: TRBJ1-6; d_call: -; cdr3_nt: TGTGCCAGCAGCCAAGACGCAGGGTGGGGATATTCACCCCTCCACTTT; cdr3_aa: CASSQDAGWGYSPLHF
cdr3_length: 13; clone_size: -; v_call: TRBV5-4; j_call: TRBJ1-2; d_call: -; cdr3_nt: TGTGCCAGCAGCTCGTACAGATCTTATGGCTACACCTTC; cdr3_aa: CASSSYRSYGYTF